This TCR beta chain was found in a study of blood T cell repertoires in COVID-19. About the research overall: From T cells, B-cell-depleted T cells, or PBMCs came the material, which was cDNA or gDNA.

This table comes from immunoSEQ multiplex PCR, and its TCRdb copy is limited to in-frame clones, with some not included. The profile shows 400,000 to 500,000 clones, roughly 90% of them singletons. In germline, CDR1 is SEHNR, CDR2 FQNEAQ (reference sequence). The ends were cut back, 4 bases at V and 1 base at J, with 8 bases in the middle. This CDR3 is 14 amino acids long. The receptor's source is a woman aged 18-30 years who had been exposed to COVID-19. Sequenced sample: PBMCs or T cells enriched from blood (not recorded which). This chain connects TRBV7-9 to TRBJ1-5, with D possibly TRBD1 on 6 matching bases. The CDR3 loop is CASSYQGSNQPQHF. The DNA of the CDR3 is TGTGCCAGCAGCTATCAGGGGAGCAATCAGCCCCAGCATTTT.